The clone carrying this T cell receptor beta chain was counted between two and nine times. Its antigen is as yet unknown. The record originates from a study of CD8+CD57+ T cells in acquired aplastic anemia. Study-level information: DNA recovered from sorted CD4+ and CD8+ cells had a mean of approximately 3.5 ug. Overall study results and limits: Patients had around 28 CD8+ CDR3 sequences in common with controls (the shared set).

TCR beta VDJ combinations and CDR3 sequences were profiled from genomic DNA. TCRdb ran MiXCR on the reads and lists one entry per CDR3 protein. The sample has a few hundred thousand distinct CDR3 sequences, roughly 34% seen once. The sequenced patients had an expansion of CD8+CD57+ cells seen by flow cytometry. CDR1 and CDR2 from the germline V gene are SEHNR and FQNEAQ (reference sequence). V lost 0 bases and J lost 5, with 13 bases in between. The CDR3 runs 15 residues. The clonotype comes from a human donor with aplastic anemia. Sequenced input: sorted CD4+, CD8+, or CD8+CD57+ T cells (not recorded which) from PBMCs. The V and J genes are TRBV7-9 and TRBJ1-1, with D tentatively TRBD1 (6 bases). CDR3 coding DNA: TGTGCCAGCAGCTTAGCAGGGGGGGTCTGGACTGAAGCTTTCTTT. Translating gives CASSLAGGVWTEAFF.